The clone carrying this T cell receptor beta chain has a handful of counts. Its antigen is undetermined. These data are taken from a study of T cell repertoires in cytomegalovirus infection. As for the study in general: Both CMV infection and a matching HLA type were indicated by public TCR beta signatures.

The germline V and J ends were trimmed by 1 base and 0 bases, with 7 bases remaining between them. The CDR3 loop spans 15 amino acids. Germline assignment: CDR1 SGHTA and CDR2 FQGNSA. MiXCR, applied by TCRdb to the reads, yields one record per CDR3 protein. The sample lists approximately 730,000 distinct CDR3 sequences, around a third occurring once. The source of this sequence is a human donor in good health (CMV status not recorded). Some clones in this sample may be carry-over from other donors' samples. Sequencing used cultured PBMCs, obtained from culture after CMV antigen stimulation. The V gene is TRBV7-2, the J gene TRBJ1-5; no clear D. The CDR3 loop is CASSLGAYSNQPQHF. The CDR3 coding sequence is TGTGCCAGCAGCTTAGGAGCATATAGCAATCAGCCCCAGCATTTT.